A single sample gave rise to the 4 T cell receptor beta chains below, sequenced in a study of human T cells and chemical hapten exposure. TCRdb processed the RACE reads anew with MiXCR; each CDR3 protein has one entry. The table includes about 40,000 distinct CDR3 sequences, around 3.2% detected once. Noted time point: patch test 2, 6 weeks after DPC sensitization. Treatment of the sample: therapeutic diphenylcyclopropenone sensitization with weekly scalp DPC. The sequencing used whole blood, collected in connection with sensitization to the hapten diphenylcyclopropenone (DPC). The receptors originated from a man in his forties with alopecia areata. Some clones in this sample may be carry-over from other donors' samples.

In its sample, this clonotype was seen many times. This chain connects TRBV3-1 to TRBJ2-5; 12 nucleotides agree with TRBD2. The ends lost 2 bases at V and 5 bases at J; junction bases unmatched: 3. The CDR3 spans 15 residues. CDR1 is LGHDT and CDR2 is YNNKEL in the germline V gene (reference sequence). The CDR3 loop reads CASSQRLAGVETQYF. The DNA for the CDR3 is TGTGCCAGCAGCCAAAGACTAGCGGGGGTGGAGACCCAGTACTTC.

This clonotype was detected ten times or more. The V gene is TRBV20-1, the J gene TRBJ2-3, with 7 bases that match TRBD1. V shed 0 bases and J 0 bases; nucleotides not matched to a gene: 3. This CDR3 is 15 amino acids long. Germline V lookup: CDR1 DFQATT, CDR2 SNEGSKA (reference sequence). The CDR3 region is CSARDFRGSTDTQYF. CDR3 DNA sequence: TGCAGTGCTAGAGATTTCAGGGGGAGCACAGATACGCAGTATTTT.

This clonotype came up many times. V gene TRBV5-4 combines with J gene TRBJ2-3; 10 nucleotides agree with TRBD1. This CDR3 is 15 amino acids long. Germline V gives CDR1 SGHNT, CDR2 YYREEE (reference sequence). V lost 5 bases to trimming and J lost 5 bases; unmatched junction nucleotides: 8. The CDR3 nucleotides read TGTGCCAGCAGTCTGGGACAGGGGTCAAAAGATACGCAGTATTTT. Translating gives CASSLGQGSKDTQYF.

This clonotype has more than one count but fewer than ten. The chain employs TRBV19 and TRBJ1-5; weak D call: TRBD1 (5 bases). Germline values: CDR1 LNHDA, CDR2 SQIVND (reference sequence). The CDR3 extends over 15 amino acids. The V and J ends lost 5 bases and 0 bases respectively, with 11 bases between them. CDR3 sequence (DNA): TGTGCCAGTAGTTGGGACCATTATAGCAATCAGCCCCAGCATTTT. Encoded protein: CASSWDHYSNQPQHF.